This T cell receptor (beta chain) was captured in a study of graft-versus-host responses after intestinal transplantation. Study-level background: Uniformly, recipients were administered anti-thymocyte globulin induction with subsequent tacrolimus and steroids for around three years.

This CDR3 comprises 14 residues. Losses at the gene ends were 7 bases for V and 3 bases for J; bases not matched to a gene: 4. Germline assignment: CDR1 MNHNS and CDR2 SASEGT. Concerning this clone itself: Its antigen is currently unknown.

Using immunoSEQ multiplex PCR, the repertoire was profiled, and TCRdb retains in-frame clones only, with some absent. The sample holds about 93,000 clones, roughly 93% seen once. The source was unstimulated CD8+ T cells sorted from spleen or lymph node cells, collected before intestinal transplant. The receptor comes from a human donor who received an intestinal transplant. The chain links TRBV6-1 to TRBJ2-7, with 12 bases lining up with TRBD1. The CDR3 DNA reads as TGTGCCAGCATGGGACAGGGGGCTCACTACGAGCAGTACTTC. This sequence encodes CASMGQGAHYEQYF.